Shown below are 9 T cell receptor beta chains from a single sample sequenced in a study of regulatory and conventional T cells in RAG deficiency. Some clones are missing from TCRdb's copy, which holds only in-frame ones; the method was immunoSEQ multiplex PCR. The table has roughly 20,000 clones, about 91% seen once. Regulatory T cells were sorted from blood as CD4+ CD25-high CD127-low cells. The data were also submitted as part of a second study, on regulatory T cells. That source notes: The PCR used 52 TRBV and 13 TRBJ primers.

The source material was Tregs sorted from blood. These receptors were obtained from a human donor in good health.

V and J are TRBV14 and TRBJ2-7; 7 bases are a match to TRBD2. This CDR3 is 16 amino acids long. CDR1 and CDR2 from the germline V gene are SGHDN and FVKESK. The J segment lost 2 bases and the V segment lost 4 bases, leaving 11 bases of the junction unmatched. The CDR3 region is CASSPPGTNLPYEQYF. The CDR3 DNA reads as TGTGCCAGCAGCCCCCCCGGGACTAACCTTCCCTACGAGCAGTACTTC.

The chain employs TRBV7-3 and TRBJ1-3, with no clear D. The CDR3 loop spans 12 amino acids. The V and J ends lost 7 bases and 0 bases respectively, with 4 bases between them. Germline CDR1 SGHTA, CDR2 FQGTGA. DNA of the CDR3: TGTGCCAGCATAAGCTCTGGAAACACCATATATTTT. It codes for CASISSGNTIYF.

The chain recombines TRBV6-5 with TRBJ1-5, with unresolved D. Per germline, CDR1 MNHEY and CDR2 SVGAGI. CDR3 length equals 15 residues. The ends were cut back, 5 bases at V and 1 base at J, with 12 bases in the middle. The CDR3 sequence: CASSQTAGSNQPQHF. The CDR3 DNA sequence: TGTGCCAGCAGTCAGACGGCGGGGAGCAATCAGCCCCAGCATTTT.

The rearrangement links TRBV5-1 to TRBJ2-1; D perhaps matches TRBD2 (6 bases). CDR1 is SGHRS, CDR2 YFSETQ, per germline. This CDR3 has 17 residues. Trimming pared 7 bases from V and 5 bases from J, leaving 25 bases between. The CDR3 bases are TGCGCCAGCTACGCCGGAATGGAGCGGGCCTTAAACAATGAGCAGTTCTTC. It is translated as CASYAGMERALNNEQFF.

The chain links TRBV6-6 to TRBJ2-7, with D perhaps matching TRBD1 (6 bases). The V end lost 8 bases, the J end lost 1 base, and 12 bases lay between the germline ends. CDR1 is MNHNY, CDR2 SVGAGI, per germline (reference sequence). There are 13 residues in the CDR3. CDR3 amino acids: CASAIGQSYEQYF. CDR3 bases: TGTGCCAGCGCTATCGGACAGTCCTACGAGCAGTACTTC.

The rearrangement links TRBV6-6 to TRBJ1-5; D gene uncertain. The germline V gene encodes CDR1 MNHNY and CDR2 SVGAGI (reference sequence). Trimming left V 4 bases short and J 1 base short, with 8 bases between. The CDR3 spans 14 residues. CDR3 in DNA: TGTGCCAGCAGTTTTTCAGAAAGCAATCAGCCCCAGCATTTT. It is translated as CASSFSESNQPQHF.

This chain connects TRBV5-1 to TRBJ2-5; TRBD1 matches 7 bases. This CDR3 contains 15 residues. CDR1 SGHRS and CDR2 YFSETQ come from the germline V gene. V was clipped by 6 bases and J by 3 bases; unmatched bases: 11. This chain's CDR3 is CASNKFGDREETQYF. The CDR3 nucleotides read TGCGCCAGCAACAAGTTTGGGGACAGAGAAGAGACCCAGTACTTC.

The chain has TRBV30 and TRBJ2-4; D possibly uses TRBD1 or TRBD2 (5 bases each). Germline CDR1 and CDR2: GTSNPN and SVGIG (reference sequence). Trimming took off 3 bases at V and 5 bases at J, with 11 bases between the two ends. The CDR3 totals 13 residues. DNA for the CDR3: TGTGCCTGGAGGGCCCGGGGACAAAACATTCAGTACTTC. It specifies CAWRARGQNIQYF. Full variable domain (outside the CDR3, taken from reference TRBV30 and TRBJ2-4): SQTIHQWPATLVQPVGSPLSLECTVEGTSNPNLYWYRQAAGRGLQLLFYSVGIGQISSEVPQNLSASRPQDRQFILSSKKLLLSDSGFYLCAWRARGQNIQYFGAGTRLSVL.

V is TRBV18 and J is TRBJ1-2; possible D gene TRBD1, 6 bases. This CDR3 has 15 residues. Looked up from germline, CDR1 is KGHSH and CDR2 is LQKENI. V was cut by 3 bases and J by 3 bases, with 14 bases left in between. The CDR3 region is CASSPYTGSDYGYTF. The CDR3, as DNA: TGTGCCAGCTCACCGTACACAGGGAGCGACTATGGCTACACCTTC.